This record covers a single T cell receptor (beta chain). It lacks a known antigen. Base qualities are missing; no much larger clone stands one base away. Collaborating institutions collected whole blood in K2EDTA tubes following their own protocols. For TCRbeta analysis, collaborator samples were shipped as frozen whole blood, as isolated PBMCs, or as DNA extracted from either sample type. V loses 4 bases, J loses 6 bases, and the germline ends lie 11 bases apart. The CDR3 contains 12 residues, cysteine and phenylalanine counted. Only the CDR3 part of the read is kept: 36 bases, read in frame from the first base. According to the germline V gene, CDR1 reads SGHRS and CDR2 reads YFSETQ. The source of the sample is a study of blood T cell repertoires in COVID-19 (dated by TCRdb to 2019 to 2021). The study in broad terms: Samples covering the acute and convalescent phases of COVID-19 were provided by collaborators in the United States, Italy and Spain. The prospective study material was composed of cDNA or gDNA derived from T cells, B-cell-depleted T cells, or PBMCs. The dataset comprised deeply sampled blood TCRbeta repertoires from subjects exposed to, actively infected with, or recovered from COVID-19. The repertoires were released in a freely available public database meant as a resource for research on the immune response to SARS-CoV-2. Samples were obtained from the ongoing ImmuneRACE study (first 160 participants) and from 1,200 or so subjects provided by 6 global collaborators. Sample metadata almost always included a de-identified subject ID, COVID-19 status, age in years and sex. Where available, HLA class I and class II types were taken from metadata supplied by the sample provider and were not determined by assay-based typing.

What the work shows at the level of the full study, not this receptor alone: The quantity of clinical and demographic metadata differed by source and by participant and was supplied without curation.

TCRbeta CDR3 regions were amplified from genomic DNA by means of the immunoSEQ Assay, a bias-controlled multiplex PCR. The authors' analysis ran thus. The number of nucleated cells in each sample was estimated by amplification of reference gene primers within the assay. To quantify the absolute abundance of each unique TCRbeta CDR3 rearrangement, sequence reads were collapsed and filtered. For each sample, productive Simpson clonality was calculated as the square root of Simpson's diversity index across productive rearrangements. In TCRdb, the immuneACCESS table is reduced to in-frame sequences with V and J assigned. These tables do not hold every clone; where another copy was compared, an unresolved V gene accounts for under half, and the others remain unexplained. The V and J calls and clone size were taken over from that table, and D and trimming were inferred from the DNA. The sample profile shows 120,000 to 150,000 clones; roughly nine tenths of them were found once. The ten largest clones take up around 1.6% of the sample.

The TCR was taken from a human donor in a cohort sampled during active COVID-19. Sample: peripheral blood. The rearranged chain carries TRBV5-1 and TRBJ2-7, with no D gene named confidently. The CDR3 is CASSLGVGEQYF. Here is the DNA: TGCGCCAGCAGCCTAGGCGTGGGCGAGCAGTACTTC.